This is a list of T cell receptor beta chains from one sample in a study of control samples from healthy donors and cancer patients. Some clones are missing from TCRdb's copy, which holds only in-frame ones; the method was immunoSEQ multiplex PCR. This sample has some 20,000 clones, with approximately 86% found just once. Sequences were obtained from PBMCs. The origin of the receptors is a woman between 65 and 79 years old with colorectal cancer. Each CDR3 is given with its conserved first and last residue. The D gene is left open where the match is weak.

NA	TRBV4-2	TRBJ1-5	CASSQDRGSNQPQHF
NA	TRBV2	TRBJ2-1	CASSEARGTRYNEQFF
NA	TRBV6-1	TRBJ1-3	CASSDPDLLQGRHSGNTIYF
NA	TRBV2	TRBJ2-5	CASRFGNLQETQYF
NA	TRBV12-3/TRBV12-4	TRBJ1-1	CASSLRVNTEAFF
NA	TRBV11-3	TRBJ2-7	CASSNGQGGYEQYF
NA	TRBV13	TRBJ2-1	CASSLDVASSYNEQFF
NA	TRBV7-2	TRBJ2-2	CASSPTASNTGELFF
NA	TRBV7-9	TRBJ2-7	CASSQDSAAYEQYF
NA	TRBV12-5	TRBJ2-1	CASGLLSNEQFF
NA	TRBV7-9	TRBJ1-2	CASSLAGTGDGYTF
NA	TRBV7-2	TRBJ2-3	CASTDGHHTDTQYF
TRBD1	TRBV11-3	TRBJ1-1	CASSSTPGGSNTEAFF
NA	TRBV5-6	TRBJ1-2	CASSLAQSNYGYTF
TRBD1	TRBV4-1	TRBJ2-6	CASSQGQAANVLTF
NA	TRBV7-9	TRBJ1-4	CASSFDQTSTNEKLFF
NA	TRBV4-1	TRBJ2-3	CASSQDQADRVYRTDTQYF
NA	TRBV7-8	TRBJ1-5	CASSLAPVKPQHF
NA	TRBV7-2	TRBJ2-7	CASSPVLVGGYEQYF
NA	TRBV7-9	TRBJ2-5	CASSLAWQQETQYF
TRBD1	TRBV7-2	TRBJ1-4	CASSLGQGVNEKLFF
NA	TRBV5-1	TRBJ2-7	CASSSSGDYEQYF
TRBD2	TRBV11-2	TRBJ2-2	CASSSSIAGGWTGELFF
TRBD2	TRBV29-1	TRBJ2-3	CSVEGSGGGTDTQYF
NA	TRBV30	TRBJ1-2	CAWNPTWHGYTF
NA	TRBV14	TRBJ2-7	CASSQDFGVYEQYF
TRBD1	TRBV6-2/TRBV6-3	TRBJ2-7	CASSSYHSPGGEQYF
TRBD2	TRBV4-3	TRBJ2-5	CASSQGLAGGETQYF
NA	TRBV29-1	TRBJ2-4	CSVEDRTFRAKNIQYF
NA	TRBV19	TRBJ2-7	CASSIARLGASYEQYF
TRBD2	TRBV30	TRBJ2-7	CASQRESYEQYF
TRBD1	TRBV18	TRBJ2-3	CASSPPGQVTDTQYF
NA	TRBV4-1	TRBJ2-3	CASSHGLQGTDTQYF
NA	TRBV5-4	TRBJ1-1	CASSPWRRDTEAFF
TRBD2	TRBV7-8	TRBJ2-2	CASSRKLPGLAGGRDGELFF
TRBD1	TRBV28	TRBJ1-2	CASNPSDRAGYTF
NA	TRBV7-2	TRBJ2-6	CAEERTAFSGANVLTF
TRBD2	TRBV3-1/TRBV3-2	TRBJ2-3	CASSYWTSGSGIDTQYF
NA	TRBV19	TRBJ2-4	CASTPEGKAKNIQYF
NA	TRBV6-2/TRBV6-3	TRBJ1-1	CASSYYGNTEAFF
TRBD2	TRBV11-3	TRBJ2-5	CASSFEIGLAGDGETQYF
NA	TRBV5-8	TRBJ1-6	CASSLGNSYNSPLHF
TRBD2	TRBV6-5	TRBJ2-7	CASRASGTYEQYF
NA	TRBV7-2	TRBJ1-6	CASRLNRSSYNSPLHF
TRBD2	TRBV6-1	TRBJ2-7	CASSEGLAGYEQYF
NA	TRBV18	TRBJ2-6	CASLGYGISGANVLTF
NA	TRBV11-3	TRBJ2-7	CASSLVGSYEQYF
TRBD2	TRBV29-1	TRBJ2-2	CSVEGAGGNTGELFF
NA	TRBV27	TRBJ1-1	CASSLSGSGDTEAFF
NA	TRBV4-2	TRBJ1-1	CASSQEAGAQNTEAFF
NA	TRBV6-5	TRBJ1-5	CASSYREDSNQPQHF
TRBD2	TRBV3-1/TRBV3-2	TRBJ2-7	CASSRQWGGSYEQYF
NA	TRBV12-3/TRBV12-4	TRBJ1-1	CASSLGFEAFF